A single sample is the source of the 28 T cell receptor beta chains below, sequenced in a study of T-cell memory formation after mild COVID-19. In TCRdb, the 5' RACE reads were re-called with MiXCR into one record per CDR3 protein. This sample yields some 450,000 distinct CDR3 sequences, of which roughly 18% are seen a single time; 20% to 25% belongs to the top ten. Source material: PBMCs or a T cell subset sorted from them (not recorded which). Every receptor here comes from a man aged 18-30 years who had mild COVID-19 (a few samples of this study predate the infection). Cell type and time point are not known.

The CDR3 spells CASSLGGTGTGELFF. The CDR3 nucleotides read TGTGCCAGCAGCTTGGGGGGGACAGGGACCGGGGAGCTGTTTTTT. The V and J genes are TRBV7-2 and TRBJ2-2; 9 bases agree with TRBD1. Germline V gene lookup returns CDR1 SGHTA and CDR2 FQGNSA. CDR3 length: 15 residues. V shed 3 bases, J shed 5 bases, and the junction held 4 bases outside the gene matches.

This clonotype has more than one count but fewer than ten. This CDR3 reads CASSVEGHLNSPLHF. CDR3 coding DNA: TGTGCCAGCAGCGTAGAGGGACATTTAAATTCACCCCTCCACTTT. V is TRBV9 and J is TRBJ1-6, with a weak D call TRBD1 (6 bases). CDR1 and CDR2 from the germline V gene are SGDLS and YYNGEE. V was trimmed by 0 bases and J by 7 bases, leaving 11 bases between them. This CDR3 has 15 amino acids.

The chain employs TRBV27 and TRBJ1-6; the D is unclear. V lost 8 bases, J lost 9 bases, and 14 bases lay in between. The CDR3 runs to 13 residues. Germline V gives CDR1 MNHEY, CDR2 SMNVEV (reference sequence). The CDR3 loop is CASAKEPGSPLHF. DNA of the CDR3: TGTGCCAGCGCTAAGGAACCGGGTTCACCCCTCCACTTT.

This chain connects TRBV19 to TRBJ2-5, with D tentatively TRBD1 (5 bases). V dropped 0 bases and J dropped 4 bases, with 6 bases sitting between them. This CDR3 has 13 amino acids. Per germline, CDR1 LNHDA and CDR2 SQIVND (reference sequence). The CDR3 here is CASSIDRVETQYF. The CDR3 nucleotides are TGTGCCAGTAGTATAGACAGGGTAGAGACCCAGTACTTC.

The CDR3 region is CASSFPDGHTQYF. The DNA for the CDR3 is TGTGCCAGCAGTTTCCCGGACGGGCATACGCAGTATTTT. The chain couples TRBV12-3 or TRBV12-4 to TRBJ2-3; no firm D call. Trimming left V 3 bases short and J 7 bases short, with 11 bases between. CDR3 length equals 13 residues.

Many counts were recorded for this clonotype. The rearrangement uses TRBV5-1 and TRBJ1-2; D is uncertain. This CDR3 comprises 14 residues. Trimming cost V 4 bases and J 5 bases, with 15 bases left between them. From germline, CDR1 is SGHRS and CDR2 YFSETQ. The CDR3 nucleotides are TGCGCCAGCAGCCCAGGCGGTGGGTATTATGGCTACACCTTC. It translates to CASSPGGGYYGYTF. Full variable domain (outside the CDR3, taken from reference TRBV5-1 and TRBJ1-2): KAGVTQTPRYLIKTRGQQVTLSCSPISGHRSVSWYQQTPGQGLQFLFEYFSETQRNKGNFPGRFSGRQFSNSRSEMNVSTLELGDSALYLCASSPGGGYYGYTFGSGTRLTVV.

This CDR3 is CASSPSGDSDNSPLHF. Here the CDR3 DNA reads TGCGCCAGCAGCCCGTCCGGAGACAGTGATAATTCACCCCTCCACTTT. The chain uses TRBV5-1 and TRBJ1-6; a possible D gene is TRBD1 (5 bases). Germline CDR1 SGHRS, CDR2 YFSETQ. Trimming shortened V by 4 bases and J by 5 bases, and 16 bases separated the two germline ends. This CDR3 is built from 16 residues.

This clonotype has at least ten counts. The V gene is TRBV5-5, the J gene TRBJ1-2; no firm D call. Trimming took off 3 bases at V and 4 bases at J, with 7 bases between the two ends. CDR1 is SGHKS and CDR2 is YYEKEE in the germline V gene (reference sequence). The CDR3 extends over 12 amino acids. CDR3 bases: TGTGCCAGCAGCTCAGGCCTCTATGGCTACACCTTC. Encoded protein: CASSSGLYGYTF. Together with reference TRBV5-5 and TRBJ1-2, the CDR3 gives the full variable domain: DAGVTQSPTHLIKTRGQQVTLRCSPISGHKSVSWYQQVLGQGPQFIFQYYEKEERGRGNFPDRFSARQFPNYSSELNVNALLLGDSALYLCASSSGLYGYTFGSGTRLTVV.

Notes on this clonotype: A read error may account for a junction end that differs from germline. The chain joins TRBV7-9 to TRBJ2-2, with TRBD1 as a possible D gene (6 bases). Germline CDR1 is SEHNR and CDR2 is FQNEAQ (reference sequence). The CDR3 is made up of 14 amino acids. The CDR3 loop reads CSSSYYRVTGELFF. DNA of the CDR3: TGTTCCAGCAGCTATTACAGGGTTACCGGGGAGCTGTTTTTT. Full variable domain (outside the CDR3, taken from reference TRBV7-9 and TRBJ2-2): DTGVSQNPRHKITKRGQNVTFRCDPISEHNRLYWYRQTLGQGPEFLTYFQNEAQLEKSRLLSDRFSAERPKGSFSTLEIQRTEQGDSAMYLCSSSYYRVTGELFFGEGSRLTVL.

This clonotype was found a few times. The V call is TRBV12-3 or TRBV12-4, the J call TRBJ2-2; TRBD2 is a possible D gene (5 bases). Trimming took off 5 bases at V and 1 base at J, with 17 bases between the two ends. This CDR3 region has 17 residues. In DNA, the CDR3 is TGTGCCAGCAGTGATCCGCTCGGAGCGGAGAACACCGGGGAGCTGTTTTTT. Its translation: CASSDPLGAENTGELFF.

This chain joins TRBV18 and TRBJ1-4; 7 nucleotides line up with TRBD1. V was clipped by 3 bases and J by 10 bases; unmatched bases: 11. CDR3 length equals 15 residues. Germline loops: CDR1 KGHSH, CDR2 LQKENI. The DNA of the CDR3 is TGTGCCAGCTCACCTTCCGGACAGGCCTTGAGAAAACTGTTTTTT. Translation: CASSPSGQALRKLFF.

The chain recombines TRBV6-2 or TRBV6-3 with TRBJ2-1, with D possibly matching TRBD1 (6 bases). Germline assignment: CDR1 MNHEY and CDR2 SVGEGT. The CDR3 contains 14 residues. Trimming pared 6 bases from V and 5 bases from J, leaving 14 bases between. The chain's CDR3 is CASRRPDSHNEQFF. DNA of the CDR3: TGTGCCAGCAGAAGACCGGACAGTCACAATGAGCAGTTCTTC.

V is TRBV5-6 and J is TRBJ1-2; D not certain. Germline CDR1 SGHDT, CDR2 YYEEEE. The CDR3 consists of 11 residues. The V end lost 3 bases, the J end lost 10 bases, and 10 bases lay between the germline ends. The CDR3 DNA follows: TGTGCCAGCAGCTCAGGAACTGTCTACACCTTC. As protein: CASSSGTVYTF.

This clonotype was picked up a small number of times. The rearrangement links TRBV3-1 to TRBJ2-1, with D hard to call. Germline V gene sequence: CDR1 LGHDT, CDR2 YNNKEL (reference sequence). The CDR3 covers 12 residues. Trimming took off 1 base at V and 8 bases at J, with 6 bases between the two ends. The CDR3 nucleotides read TGTGCCAGCAGCCAAGTCGAGTATGAGCAGTTCTTC. Amino acids: CASSQVEYEQFF.

In this sample, this clonotype turned up a few times. The J gene is TRBJ2-5, the V gene TRBV15; 9 positions agree with TRBD1. Per the germline V gene, CDR1 is LNHNV and CDR2 is YYDKDF (reference sequence). After removal of 6 bases from V and 3 bases from J, the junction contained 14 bases not matched to a gene. The CDR3 consists of 17 residues. CDR3 sequence: CATRVWGWTGVEETQYF. In DNA form, the CDR3 reads TGTGCCACCAGGGTGTGGGGGTGGACAGGGGTCGAAGAGACCCAGTACTTC.

This clonotype occurred a few times. The genes are TRBV7-9 and TRBJ2-2; TRBD2 might be the D (6 bases). Germline assignment: CDR1 SEHNR and CDR2 FQNEAQ (reference sequence). Trimming stripped 5 bases from V and 2 bases from J, with 15 bases between. The CDR3 covers 16 residues. CDR3 residues: CASSPVGGANTGELFF. DNA of the CDR3: TGTGCCAGCAGCCCGGTAGGAGGGGCAAACACCGGGGAGCTGTTTTTT.

The chain links TRBV25-1 to TRBJ2-5; 7 nucleotides align to TRBD2. The CDR3 runs 15 residues. Trimming took 3 bases from V and 1 from J; bases not matched to a gene: 5. CDR1 MGHDK and CDR2 SYGVNS come from the germline V gene. In DNA, the CDR3 is TGTGCCAGCAGTGATGCAGGGAGGGGCCAAGAGACCCAGTACTTC. This gives the protein CASSDAGRGQETQYF.

The chain couples TRBV4-2 to TRBJ2-1; a weak D match, TRBD2 (6 bases). Per germline, CDR1 LGHNA and CDR2 YNFKEQ. The CDR3 extends over 17 amino acids. Trimming shortened V by 5 bases and J by 8 bases, and 25 bases separated the two germline ends. The CDR3 bases are TGTGCCAGCAGCTCAATTGGGCGGGGAAGGTTAGTCGATGAGCAGTTCTTC. Its protein is CASSSIGRGRLVDEQFF.

The table lists this clonotype with many counts. This chain connects TRBV7-2 to TRBJ2-1, with 11 bases matching TRBD2. Germline V gene sequence: CDR1 SGHTA, CDR2 FQGNSA. The V gene end was trimmed by 5 bases and the J gene end by 10 bases; junction bases not matched to a gene: 13. This CDR3 contains 16 residues. CDR3 sequence reads: CASSPTPTSGGGEQFF. In DNA, the CDR3 is TGTGCCAGCAGCCCCACCCCCACTAGCGGGGGCGGAGAGCAGTTCTTC.

This clonotype was counted between two and nine times. Relative to the germline gene, one junction end is altered; a read error may explain this. The chain employs TRBV19 and TRBJ1-5; a possible D gene is TRBD1 (6 bases). Germline values: CDR1 LNHDA, CDR2 SQIVND (reference sequence). The CDR3 length is 17 residues. For the CDR3, the DNA is TGTGCCAGTAGTTTAGACAGGCCCCTTGGGGGCAATCAGCCCCAGCATTTT. Translation: CASSLDRPLGGNQPQHF.

The chain employs TRBV7-9 and TRBJ2-3; D may be TRBD2 (6 bases). CDR3 size: 15 residues. With 5 bases removed from V and 4 bases from J, the gap between germline ends came to 16 bases. Germline CDR1 reads SEHNR; CDR2 reads FQNEAQ (reference sequence). This CDR3 reads CASSPGGAWADTQYF. CDR3 DNA sequence: TGTGCCAGCAGCCCAGGAGGGGCATGGGCAGATACGCAGTATTTT.

The CDR3 loop is CASSLVGVTDTQYF. The CDR3 region has the DNA TGTGCCAGCAGCTTAGTCGGGGTCACAGATACGCAGTATTTT. This rearrangement joins TRBV7-2 to TRBJ2-3, with TRBD2 as a possible D gene (5 bases). From germline, CDR1 is SGHTA and CDR2 FQGNSA. V dropped 1 base and J dropped 2 bases, with 7 bases sitting between them. This CDR3 is built from 14 residues.

This clonotype was detected only a few times. This chain uses TRBV19 with TRBJ1-2; no clear D. Trimming stripped 4 bases from V and 8 bases from J, with 14 bases between. The CDR3 contains 13 residues. Per the germline V gene, CDR1 is LNHDA and CDR2 is SQIVND (reference sequence). The CDR3 reads CASSTNIVGGYTF. CDR3 nucleotide sequence: TGTGCCAGTAGTACGAATATCGTCGGGGGCTACACCTTC.

The rearrangement joins TRBV20-1 to TRBJ2-7; TRBD2 aligns across 8 bases. The V gene's germline CDR1 is DFQATT and CDR2 SNEGSKA (reference sequence). Trimming at V came to 5 bases and at J to 6 bases, leaving 15 bases not matched to a gene. The CDR3 sequence is 15 residues long. The CDR3 region is CSAPGGERGLLEQYF. In DNA form, the CDR3 reads TGCAGTGCTCCGGGAGGCGAGCGGGGGTTGCTCGAGCAGTACTTC.

The sample holds a few counts of this clonotype. The chain links TRBV7-9 to TRBJ2-3, with D perhaps matching TRBD2 (8 bases). The CDR3 runs to 20 residues. CDR1 and CDR2 from the germline V gene are SEHNR and FQNEAQ (reference sequence). Between the trimmed V and J ends, which lost 2 bases and 0 bases, there was a span of 24 bases. The CDR3 region has the DNA TGTGCCAGCAGCTTACGAGGCAGGGGGAGCGGGAGAACTAGCACAGATACGCAGTATTTT. Protein product: CASSLRGRGSGRTSTDTQYF.

The chain combines TRBV12-3 or TRBV12-4 with TRBJ1-5; the match to TRBD1 covers 8 bases. CDR3 length: 13 amino acids. The V gene end was trimmed by 7 bases and the J gene end by 8 bases; junction bases not matched to a gene: 7. CDR3 residues: CASNAGGWEPQHF. The CDR3 DNA is TGTGCCAGCAACGCAGGGGGCTGGGAGCCCCAGCATTTT.

The table lists this clonotype with a few counts. The chain recombines TRBV15 with TRBJ2-5, with TRBD2 as a possible D gene (7 bases). Germline CDR1 is LNHNV and CDR2 is YYDKDF (reference sequence). This CDR3 is built from 17 residues. Between the trimmed V and J ends, which lost 0 bases and 5 bases, there was a span of 19 bases. The CDR3 loop is CATSRDIGGGARETQYF. The CDR3 DNA is TGTGCCACCAGCAGAGATATCGGTGGGGGGGCCCGTGAGACCCAGTACTTC. The whole variable domain, filled in from reference TRBV15 and TRBJ2-5, reads DAMVIQNPRYQVTQFGKPVTLSCSQTLNHNVMYWYQQKSSQAPKLLFHYYDKDFNNEADTPDNFQSRRPNTSFCFLDIRSPGLGDTAMYLCATSRDIGGGARETQYFGPGTRLLVL.

This clonotype was detected ten times or more. The chain combines TRBV28 with TRBJ2-4, with D perhaps matching TRBD2 (5 bases). Trimming shortened V by 8 bases and J by 7 bases, and 12 bases separated the two germline ends. Per the germline V gene, CDR1 is MDHEN and CDR2 is SYDVKM. CDR3 size: 12 residues. In DNA, the CDR3 is TGTGCCAGCCAGCGGCGCCCCAACATTCAGTACTTC. Residues: CASQRRPNIQYF.